This T cell receptor (beta chain) stems from a study of cytomegalovirus exposure and HLA in healthy donors. Study as a whole: As an earlier analysis found, around 200 million T cells yielded fewer than 130 million unique TCR beta sequences.

This CDR3 has 16 amino acids. V lost 0 bases and J 1 base, leaving 9 bases between the germline ends. CDR1 MNHNY and CDR2 SVGAGI come from the germline V gene (reference sequence). Study findings and constraints: For most subjects, TCR beta sequences were reported to predict HLA-A and HLA-B alleles with accuracy. Earlier analysis looked at TCR beta V segments, and most were productive about 87% or about 30% of the time.

Primers included in the PCR were 60 Vbeta and 13 Jbeta primers. In the source study's methods: Approximately 87 million unique TCR beta chains, 10 million to 14 million shared, were counted in a later analysis. Assay: immunoSEQ multiplex PCR; the TCRdb copy retains only in-frame clones and omits some. D and trimming were read from the DNA, whereas the V and J calls and clone size are those reported in that table. Here the sample spans 130,000 or so clones, 8.5% being singletons. This clone was seen a few times. Its matching antigen is unknown. This chain links TRBV6-6 with TRBJ2-2; D is unresolved. The clonotype comes from a man in his forties in good health and CMV-seronegative. The source material was PBMCs. CDR3: CASSYSLPRNTGELFF. Here the CDR3 DNA reads TGTGCCAGCAGTTACTCGTTGCCGAGGAACACCGGGGAGCTGTTTTTT.